This entry describes one T cell receptor (beta chain). Antigen: not known. This specimen comes from a study of CD8+CD57+ T cells in acquired aplastic anemia. Whole-study context: Yields of DNA that came from sorted CD4+ and CD8+ cells averaged around 3 ug.

TCR beta VDJ and CDR3 profiling used genomic DNA as template. Via MiXCR, TCRdb re-called the reads, giving one row per CDR3 protein. The sample records roughly 93,000 distinct CDR3 sequences, 65% to 70% being singletons. Findings and limits, study-wide: In common between the patients and the controls were around 30 CD8+ CDR3 sequences.

The CDR3 contains 15 residues. Germline assignment: CDR1 DFQATT and CDR2 SNEGSKA (reference sequence). The ends were cut back, 6 bases at V and 0 bases at J, with 16 bases in the middle. CD8+CD57+ cell expansion had been shown by flow cytometry in patients chosen for sequencing. Each of the patients presented with severe acquired aplastic anemia. Blood was sampled before the patients had received any therapy. This clonotype was sampled from a human donor with aplastic anemia. The chain links TRBV20-1 to TRBJ2-3; maybe TRBD1 (7 bases). Specimen: sorted CD4+, CD8+, or CD8+CD57+ T cells (not recorded which) from PBMCs. This CDR3 is CSAIRGAGSTDTQYF. CDR3 bases: TGCAGTGCCATCAGGGGGGCGGGTAGCACAGATACGCAGTATTTT.